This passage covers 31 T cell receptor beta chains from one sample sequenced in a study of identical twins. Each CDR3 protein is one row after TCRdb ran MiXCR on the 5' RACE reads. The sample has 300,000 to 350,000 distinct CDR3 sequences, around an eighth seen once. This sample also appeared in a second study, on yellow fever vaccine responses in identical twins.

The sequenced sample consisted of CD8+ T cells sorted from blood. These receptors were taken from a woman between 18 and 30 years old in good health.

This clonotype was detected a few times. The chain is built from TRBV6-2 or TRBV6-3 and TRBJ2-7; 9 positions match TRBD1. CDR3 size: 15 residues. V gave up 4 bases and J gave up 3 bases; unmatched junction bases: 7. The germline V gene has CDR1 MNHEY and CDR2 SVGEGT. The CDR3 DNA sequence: TGTGCCAGCAGTTTCACGGGACAGGGTTACTACGAGCAGTACGTC. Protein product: CASSFTGQGYYEQYV.

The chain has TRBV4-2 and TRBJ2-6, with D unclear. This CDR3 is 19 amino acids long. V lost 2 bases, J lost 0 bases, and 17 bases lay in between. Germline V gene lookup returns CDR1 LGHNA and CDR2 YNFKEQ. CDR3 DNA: TGTGCCAGCAGCCAATACCCCCAGGTGCCCGTCTCTGGGGCCAACGTCCTGACTTTC. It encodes CASSQYPQVPVSGANVLTF.

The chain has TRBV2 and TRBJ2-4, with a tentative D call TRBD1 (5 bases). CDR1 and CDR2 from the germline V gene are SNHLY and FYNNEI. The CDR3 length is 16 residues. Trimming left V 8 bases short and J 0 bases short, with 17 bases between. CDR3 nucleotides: TGTGCCAGCGGGGCGGACGGAAAGCTAGCCAAAAACATTCAGTACTTC. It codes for CASGADGKLAKNIQYF. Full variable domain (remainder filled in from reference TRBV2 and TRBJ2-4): EPEVTQTPSHQVTQMGQEVILRCVPISNHLYFYWYRQILGQKVEFLVSFYNNEISEKSEIFDDQFSVERPDGSNFTLKIRSTKLEDSAMYFCASGADGKLAKNIQYFGAGTRLSVL.

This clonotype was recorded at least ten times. CDR3 sequence reads: CASSFSSASTDTQYF. The CDR3 region has the DNA TGTGCCAGCAGTTTTTCCTCTGCTAGCACAGATACGCAGTATTTT. V usage is TRBV12-3 or TRBV12-4 and J usage is TRBJ2-3; D remains unclear. V was trimmed by 3 bases and J by 0 bases, leaving 10 bases between them. The CDR3 consists of 15 residues.

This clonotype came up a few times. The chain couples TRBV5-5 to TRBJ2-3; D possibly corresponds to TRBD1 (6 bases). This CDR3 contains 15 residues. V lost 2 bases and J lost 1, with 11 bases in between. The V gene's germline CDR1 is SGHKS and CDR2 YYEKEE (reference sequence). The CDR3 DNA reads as TGTGCCAGCAGCTTTACAGGGCTCGGCACAGATACGCAGTATTTT. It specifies CASSFTGLGTDTQYF.

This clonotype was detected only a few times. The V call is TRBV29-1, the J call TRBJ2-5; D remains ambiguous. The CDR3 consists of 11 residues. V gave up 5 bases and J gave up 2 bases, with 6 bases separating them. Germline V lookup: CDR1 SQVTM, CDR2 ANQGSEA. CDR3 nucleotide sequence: TGCAGCGTTAACGGTCAAGAGACCCAGTACTTC. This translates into CSVNGQETQYF.

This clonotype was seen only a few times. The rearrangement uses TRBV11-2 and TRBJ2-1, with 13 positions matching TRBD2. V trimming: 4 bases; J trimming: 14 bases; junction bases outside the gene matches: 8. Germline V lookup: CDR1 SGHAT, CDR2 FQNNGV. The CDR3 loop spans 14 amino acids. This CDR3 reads CASSSRTSGSAEFF. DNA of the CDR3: TGTGCCAGCAGCTCCAGGACTAGCGGGAGCGCGGAGTTCTTC.

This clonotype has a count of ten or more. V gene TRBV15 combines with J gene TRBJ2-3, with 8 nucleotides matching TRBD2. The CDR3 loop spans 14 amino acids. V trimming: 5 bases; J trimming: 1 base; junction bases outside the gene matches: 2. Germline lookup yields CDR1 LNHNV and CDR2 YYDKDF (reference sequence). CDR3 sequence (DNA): TGTGCCACCAGCGGTAGCGGGGGCACAGATACGCAGTATTTT. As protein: CATSGSGGTDTQYF. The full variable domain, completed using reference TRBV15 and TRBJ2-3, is DAMVIQNPRYQVTQFGKPVTLSCSQTLNHNVMYWYQQKSSQAPKLLFHYYDKDFNNEADTPDNFQSRRPNTSFCFLDIRSPGLGDTAMYLCATSGSGGTDTQYFGPGTRLTVL.

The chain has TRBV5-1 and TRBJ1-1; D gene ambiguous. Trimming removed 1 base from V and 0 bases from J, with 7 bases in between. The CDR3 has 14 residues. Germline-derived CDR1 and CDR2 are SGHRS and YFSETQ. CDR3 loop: CASSLKGLNTEAFF. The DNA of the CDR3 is TGCGCCAGCAGCTTGAAGGGTTTGAACACTGAAGCTTTCTTT.

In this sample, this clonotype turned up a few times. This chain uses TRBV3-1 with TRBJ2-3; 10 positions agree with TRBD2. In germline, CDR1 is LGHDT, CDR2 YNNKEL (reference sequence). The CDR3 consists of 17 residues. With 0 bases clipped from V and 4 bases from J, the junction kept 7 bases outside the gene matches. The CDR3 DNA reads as TGTGCCAGCAGCCAAGAACGGCTAGCGGGAGCCGCAGATACGCAGTATTTT. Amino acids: CASSQERLAGAADTQYF.

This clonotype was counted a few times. In nucleotides, the CDR3 is TGTGCCAGCAGCGGCATTAATTGGAACACTGAAGCTTTCTTT. Residues: CASSGINWNTEAFF. This chain joins TRBV6-1 and TRBJ1-1, with D unclear. There are 14 residues in the CDR3. V lost 6 bases, J lost 1 base, and 12 bases lay in between. Germline-derived CDR1 and CDR2 are MNHNS and SASEGT.

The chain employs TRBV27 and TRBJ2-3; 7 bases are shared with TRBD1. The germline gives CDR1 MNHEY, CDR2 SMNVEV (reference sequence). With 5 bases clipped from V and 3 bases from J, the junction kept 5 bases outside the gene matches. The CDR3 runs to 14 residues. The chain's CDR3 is CASSDRVRTDTQYF. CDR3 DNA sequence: TGTGCCAGCAGTGACAGGGTGAGGACAGATACGCAGTATTTT.

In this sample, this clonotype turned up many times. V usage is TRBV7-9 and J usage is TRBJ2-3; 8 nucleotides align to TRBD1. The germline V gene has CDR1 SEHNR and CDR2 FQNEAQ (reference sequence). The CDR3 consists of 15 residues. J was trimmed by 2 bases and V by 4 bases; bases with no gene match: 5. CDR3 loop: CASSSGTGHTDTQYF. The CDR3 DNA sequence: TGTGCCAGCAGCTCCGGGACAGGACACACAGATACGCAGTATTTT.

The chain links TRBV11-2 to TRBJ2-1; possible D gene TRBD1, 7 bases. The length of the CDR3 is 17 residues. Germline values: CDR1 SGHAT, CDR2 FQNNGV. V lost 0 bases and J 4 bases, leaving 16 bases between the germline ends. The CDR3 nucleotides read TGTGCCAGCAGCTTAGATCAGGTGACAGGGACTTACAATGAGCAGTTCTTC. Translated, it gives CASSLDQVTGTYNEQFF.

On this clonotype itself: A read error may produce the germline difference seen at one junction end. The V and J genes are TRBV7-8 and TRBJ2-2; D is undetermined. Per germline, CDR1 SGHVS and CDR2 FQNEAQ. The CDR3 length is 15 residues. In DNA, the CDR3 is TGTGCCAGCAGCTCCTTAGTCCCAGGTACCGGTGAGCTGTTTTTT. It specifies CASSSLVPGTGELFF.

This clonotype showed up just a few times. CDR3 residues: CASSLGADGGTEAFF. CDR3 nucleotides: TGCGCCAGCAGCTTGGGGGCGGACGGGGGCACTGAAGCTTTCTTT. This chain links TRBV5-1 with TRBJ1-1; a weak D match, TRBD1 (5 bases). In germline, CDR1 is SGHRS, CDR2 YFSETQ. This CDR3 has 15 amino acids. The V and J ends lost 0 bases and 4 bases respectively, with 13 bases between them.

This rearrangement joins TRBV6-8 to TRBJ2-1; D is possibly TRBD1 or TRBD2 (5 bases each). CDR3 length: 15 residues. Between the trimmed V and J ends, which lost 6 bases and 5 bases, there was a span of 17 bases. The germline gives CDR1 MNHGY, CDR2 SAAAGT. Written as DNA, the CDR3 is TGTGCCAGCAGGACTGACGACGGGGACCACAATGAGCAGTTCTTC. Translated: CASRTDDGDHNEQFF.

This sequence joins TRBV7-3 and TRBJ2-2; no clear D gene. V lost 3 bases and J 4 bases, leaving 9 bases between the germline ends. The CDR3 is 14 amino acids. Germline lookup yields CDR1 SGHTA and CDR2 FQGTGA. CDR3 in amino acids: CASSFYVGTGELFF. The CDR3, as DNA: TGTGCCAGCAGCTTCTATGTGGGCACCGGGGAGCTGTTTTTT.

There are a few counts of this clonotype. The CDR3 DNA is TGTGCCAGCAGCTTAACGCCCCCCAGGCTAGCGGGGCTCACAGATACGCAGTATTTT. Translating it yields CASSLTPPRLAGLTDTQYF. V and J are TRBV7-2 and TRBJ2-3; 9 nucleotides line up with TRBD2. The V gene's germline CDR1 is SGHTA and CDR2 FQGNSA. The trim removed 2 bases at V and 2 bases at J, leaving 14 bases unmatched. The length of the CDR3 is 19 residues.

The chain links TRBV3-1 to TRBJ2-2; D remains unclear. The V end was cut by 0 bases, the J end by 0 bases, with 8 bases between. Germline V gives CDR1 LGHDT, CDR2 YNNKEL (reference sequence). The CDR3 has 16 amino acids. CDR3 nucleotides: TGTGCCAGCAGCCAAGATTGGGGTACGAACACCGGGGAGCTGTTTTTT. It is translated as CASSQDWGTNTGELFF.

The CDR3 loop reads CASSSPSGLAEETQYF. The CDR3, as DNA: TGTGCCAGCAGCTCCCCCTCGGGACTAGCGGAAGAGACCCAGTACTTC. The V gene is TRBV7-9, the J gene TRBJ2-5; 11 nucleotides match TRBD2. V was clipped by 4 bases and J by 3 bases; unmatched bases: 7. The CDR3 is 16 residues long. From germline, CDR1 is SEHNR and CDR2 FQNEAQ (reference sequence).

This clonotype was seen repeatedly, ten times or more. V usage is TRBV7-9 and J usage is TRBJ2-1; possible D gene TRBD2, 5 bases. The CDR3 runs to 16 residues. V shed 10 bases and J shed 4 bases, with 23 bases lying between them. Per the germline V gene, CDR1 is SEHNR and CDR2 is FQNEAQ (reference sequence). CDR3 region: CATPSPRDLEYNEQFF. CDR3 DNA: TGTGCCACACCTAGCCCCCGAGACCTAGAATACAATGAGCAGTTCTTC.

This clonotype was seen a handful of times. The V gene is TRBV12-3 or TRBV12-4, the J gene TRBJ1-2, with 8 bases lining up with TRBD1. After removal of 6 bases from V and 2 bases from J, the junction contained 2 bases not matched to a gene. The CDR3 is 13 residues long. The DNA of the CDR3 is TGTGCCAGCAGCTACAGGGGGAACTATGGCTACACCTTC. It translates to CASSYRGNYGYTF.

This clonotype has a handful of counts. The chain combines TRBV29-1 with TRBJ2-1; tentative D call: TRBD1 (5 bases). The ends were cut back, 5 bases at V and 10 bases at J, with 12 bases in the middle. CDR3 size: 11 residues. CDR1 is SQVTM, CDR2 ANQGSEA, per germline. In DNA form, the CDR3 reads TGCAGCGTTTTCCAGGGCAACGAGCAGTTCTTC. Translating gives CSVFQGNEQFF.

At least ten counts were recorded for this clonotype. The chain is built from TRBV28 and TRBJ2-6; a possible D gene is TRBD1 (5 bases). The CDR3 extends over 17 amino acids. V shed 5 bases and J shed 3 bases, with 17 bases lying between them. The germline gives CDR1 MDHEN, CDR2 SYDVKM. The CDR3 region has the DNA TGTGCCAGCAGTCACGACAGTTCGCTTGATGGGGCCAACGTCCTGACTTTC. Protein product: CASSHDSSLDGANVLTF.

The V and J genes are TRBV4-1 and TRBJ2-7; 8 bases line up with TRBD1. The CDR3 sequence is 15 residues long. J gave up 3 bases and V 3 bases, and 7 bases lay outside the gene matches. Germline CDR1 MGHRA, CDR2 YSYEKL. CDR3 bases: TGCGCCAGCAGCCAGGCGACAGGGGCTTTCTACGAGCAGTACTTC. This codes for CASSQATGAFYEQYF.

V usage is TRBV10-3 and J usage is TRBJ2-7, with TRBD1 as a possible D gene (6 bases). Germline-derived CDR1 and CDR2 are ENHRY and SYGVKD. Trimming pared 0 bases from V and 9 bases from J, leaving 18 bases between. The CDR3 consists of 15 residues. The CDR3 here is CAISESAGDPLVQYV. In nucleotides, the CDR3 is TGTGCCATCAGTGAGTCTGCAGGGGACCCATTGGTGCAGTACGTC.

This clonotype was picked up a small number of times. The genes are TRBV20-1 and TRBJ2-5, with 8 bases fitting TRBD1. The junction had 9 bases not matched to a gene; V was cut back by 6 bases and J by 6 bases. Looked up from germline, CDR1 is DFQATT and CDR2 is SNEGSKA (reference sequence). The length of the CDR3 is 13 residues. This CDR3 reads CSATDRGWQTQYF. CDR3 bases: TGCAGTGCCACCGACAGGGGTTGGCAGACCCAGTACTTC.

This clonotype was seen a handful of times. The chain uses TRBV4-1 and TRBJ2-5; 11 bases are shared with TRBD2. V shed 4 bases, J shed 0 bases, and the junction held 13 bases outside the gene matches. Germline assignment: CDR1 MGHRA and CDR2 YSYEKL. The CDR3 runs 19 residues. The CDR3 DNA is TGCGCCAGCAGCCGCATACACCCACAACTAGCGGGGGACCAAGAGACCCAGTACTTC. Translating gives CASSRIHPQLAGDQETQYF.

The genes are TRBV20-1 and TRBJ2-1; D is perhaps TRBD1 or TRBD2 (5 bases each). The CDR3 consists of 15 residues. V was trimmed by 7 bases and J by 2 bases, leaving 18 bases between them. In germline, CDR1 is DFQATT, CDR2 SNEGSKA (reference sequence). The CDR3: CSVSPLTGPYNEQFF. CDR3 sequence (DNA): TGCAGTGTTAGTCCCCTAACGGGACCCTACAATGAGCAGTTCTTC.

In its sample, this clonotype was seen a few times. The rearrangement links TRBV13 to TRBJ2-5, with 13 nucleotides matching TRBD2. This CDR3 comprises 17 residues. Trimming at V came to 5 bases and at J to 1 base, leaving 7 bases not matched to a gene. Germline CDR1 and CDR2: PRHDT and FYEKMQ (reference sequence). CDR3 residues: CASSTWTSGGAQETQYF. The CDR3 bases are TGTGCCAGCAGCACCTGGACTAGCGGGGGAGCCCAAGAGACCCAGTACTTC.